The 13 T cell receptor beta chains below come from one sample, sequenced in a study of vaccination and CD4 T cells after COVID-19. These TCRs' antigens remain unknown. Treatment noted: approximately nine-day PBMC culture with coronavirus spike peptide pools or control peptides (ViraFEST assay). With the Oncomine TCR Beta short-read assay, DNA from cultured CD4+ T cells was sequenced. TCRdb reanalysed the PCR reads using MiXCR and keeps one entry per CDR3 protein. The sample includes 15,000 to 19,000 distinct CDR3 sequences, approximately 58% of them seen just once. The sequenced material came from CD4+ T cells from blood, cultured in vitro. These receptors all come from a human donor who had recovered from COVID-19.

This sequence joins TRBV9 and TRBJ1-3; maybe TRBD1 (5 bases). The CDR3 length is 15 residues. Trimming took off 4 bases at V and 6 bases at J, with 17 bases between the two ends. Germline V gene data show CDR1 as SGDLS and CDR2 as YYNGEE. The CDR3 DNA is TGTGCCAGCAGCTCACGTGCCGGGGGGACAAACACCATATATTTT. Amino acids: CASSSRAGGTNTIYF.

The chain is built from TRBV2 and TRBJ2-2, with D perhaps given as TRBD1 or TRBD2 (6 bases each). CDR1 and CDR2 from the germline V gene are SNHLY and FYNNEI. This CDR3 has 14 residues. Between the trimmed V and J ends, which lost 8 bases and 3 bases, there was a span of 13 bases. The CDR3 spells CASGRDTYTGELFF. DNA of the CDR3: TGTGCCAGCGGGCGGGACACGTACACCGGGGAGCTGTTTTTT. The full variable domain, with the rest looked up from reference TRBV2 and TRBJ2-2, is EPEVTQTPSHQVTQMGQEVILRCVPISNHLYFYWYRQILGQKVEFLVSFYNNEISEKSEIFDDQFSVERPDGSNFTLKIRSTKLEDSAMYFCASGRDTYTGELFFGEGSRLTVL.

The rearrangement joins TRBV5-1 to TRBJ1-2, with 8 nucleotides matching TRBD1. The CDR3 contains 15 residues. Germline assignment: CDR1 SGHRS and CDR2 YFSETQ. With V trimmed by 4 bases and J by 3 bases, 8 bases remained unmatched. Here the CDR3 reads CASSDTGGSDYGYTF. For the CDR3, the DNA is TGCGCCAGCAGCGACACAGGGGGATCAGACTATGGCTACACCTTC.

J is TRBJ1-1 and V is TRBV20-1; a weak D match, TRBD1 (6 bases). CDR1 and CDR2 (germline): DFQATT, SNEGSKA (reference sequence). The length of the CDR3 is 15 residues. The germline V and J ends were trimmed by 4 bases and 1 base, with 16 bases remaining between them. The CDR3 coding sequence is TGCAGTGCTAAAGGGGGGGGAAACAAGAACACTGAAGCTTTCTTT. Translation: CSAKGGGNKNTEAFF.

This clonotype was seen a handful of times. The rearrangement uses TRBV27 and TRBJ1-5; TRBD1 is a possible D gene (6 bases). The CDR3 is 15 amino acids. The V end lost 6 bases, the J end lost 4 bases, and 16 bases lay between the germline ends. Germline values: CDR1 MNHEY, CDR2 SMNVEV (reference sequence). The CDR3 loop is CASRSGGAGNQPQHF. Written as DNA, the CDR3 is TGTGCCAGCAGAAGTGGGGGGGCGGGAAATCAGCCCCAGCATTTT.

Only a few counts were recorded for this clonotype. The CDR3 sequence is CASSPPNQPQHF. CDR3 nucleotides: TGTGCCAGCAGCCCACCCAATCAGCCCCAGCATTTT. The chain couples TRBV7-2 to TRBJ1-5; D not certain. Germline V gives CDR1 SGHTA, CDR2 FQGNSA. This CDR3 has 12 residues. Trimming shortened V by 5 bases and J by 3 bases, and 5 bases separated the two germline ends.

The rearrangement uses TRBV6-2 or TRBV6-3 and TRBJ2-5, with 7 bases aligning to TRBD1. After removal of 5 bases from V and 3 bases from J, the junction contained 0 bases not matched to a gene. The CDR3 runs 12 residues. Germline CDR1 MNHEY, CDR2 SVGEGT. CDR3 protein: CASSTGEETQYF. CDR3 coding DNA: TGTGCCAGCAGTACAGGGGAAGAGACCCAGTACTTC.

The chain has TRBV28 and TRBJ1-6; D is possibly TRBD1 (6 bases). CDR1 is MDHEN and CDR2 is SYDVKM in the germline V gene. This CDR3 contains 17 residues. V was pared by 5 bases and J by 4 bases, with 18 bases between. The CDR3 here is CASSDNRAGEYNSPLHF. DNA of the CDR3: TGTGCCAGCAGTGATAACAGGGCTGGGGAGTATAATTCACCCCTCCACTTT.

The chain combines TRBV11-2 with TRBJ2-3; D is possibly TRBD2 (5 bases). The V gene lost 7 bases and the J gene lost 0 bases, with 8 bases spanning the gap. This CDR3 is 13 amino acids long. The germline gives CDR1 SGHAT, CDR2 FQNNGV. In nucleotides, the CDR3 is TGTGCCAGCATCCGACTAAGCACAGATACGCAGTATTTT. This translates into CASIRLSTDTQYF.

This sequence joins TRBV10-3 and TRBJ1-2; TRBD1 might be the D (6 bases). V lost 6 bases to trimming and J lost 3 bases, with 14 bases between them. This CDR3 is 14 amino acids long. Germline V lookup: CDR1 ENHRY, CDR2 SYGVKD. The DNA for the CDR3 is TGTGCCATCAGGAGGGGGGGGCCGGACTATGGCTACACCTTC. It codes for CAIRRGGPDYGYTF.

This clonotype was counted once. J is TRBJ1-1 and V is TRBV6-1; TRBD1 might be the D (5 bases). The CDR3 consists of 15 residues. Looked up from germline, CDR1 is MNHNS and CDR2 is SASEGT. V gave up 6 bases and J gave up 5 bases, with 19 bases separating them. CDR3 DNA: TGTGCCAGCAGAAGGGGAGTCAGGGCAGTGACTGAAGCTTTCTTT. Translation: CASRRGVRAVTEAFF.

The chain combines TRBV6-2 or TRBV6-3 with TRBJ1-1; tentatively, D is TRBD1 (5 bases). Per the germline V gene, CDR1 is MNHEY and CDR2 is SVGEGT. The germline V and J ends were trimmed by 7 bases and 4 bases, with 19 bases remaining between them. This CDR3 contains 15 residues. In DNA, the CDR3 is TGTGCCAGCACCGACTTGAGGAGGGGTGCCACTGAAGCTTTCTTT. Translation: CASTDLRRGATEAFF.

This clonotype was seen a handful of times. The CDR3 loop is CASRGSKNIQYF. CDR3 bases: TGTGCCAGCAGGGGATCCAAAAACATTCAGTACTTC. V gene TRBV2 combines with J gene TRBJ2-4; D is unclear. The germline V gene encodes CDR1 SNHLY and CDR2 FYNNEI. This CDR3 is built from 12 residues. V was clipped by 6 bases and J by 2 bases, with 5 bases between them.